Described below is a single T cell receptor beta chain sequence and its context. The antigen remains undetermined. The germline gives CDR1 SGHTA, CDR2 FQGNSA. With 3 bases clipped from V and 5 bases from J, the junction kept 6 bases outside the gene matches. This CDR3 is built from 15 residues. This record comes from a study of Ad26.COV2.S vaccination and SARS-CoV-2 variants. Findings and caveats of the study: CD8+ and CD4+ T cells specific for spike reportedly responded with substantial breadth after vaccination.

The repertoire was sequenced with immunoSEQ multiplex PCR; TCRdb's copy has only in-frame clones and lacks some. The profile shows approximately 350,000 clones, 83% of them singletons. Treatment in this sample: around 19 received Ad26.COV2.S at low or high dose, single or two shots; several received placebo; per-sample allocation not given. After the first vaccine or placebo injection, samples were drawn on day 63. The individual, an adult aged 18-55 years, was a donor in Boston. The chain employs TRBV7-2 and TRBJ2-5, with 10 nucleotides matching TRBD2. The sequence came from a person aged 18-65 years who received the Ad26.COV2.S COVID-19 vaccine or a placebo. The sample consisted of peripheral blood, taken in a trial of Ad26.COV2.S vaccine versus placebo. DNA for the CDR3: TGTGCCAGCAGCTTTCTAGCGGGGGTACGGGAGACCCAGTACTTC. Its protein is CASSFLAGVRETQYF.